Included here is one TCR beta chain sequence, with context. Its specificity is unknown. This sample was included in a study of cytotoxic CD8 clonotypes in ibrutinib-treated CLL. General study findings and limits: Stable or contracted on treatment, public clonotypes were also uncommon. At progression, clonality fell back toward baseline after rising at ibrutinib response.

The germline CDR1 and CDR2 sequences are LNHDA and SQIVND (reference sequence). The CDR3 runs to 15 residues. Trimming took off 5 bases at V and 1 base at J, with 14 bases between the two ends. TCRdb's table, derived via immunoSEQ multiplex PCR, lists solely in-frame clones and lacks some. The sample holds roughly 150,000 clones, over 65% seen once. The TCR was taken from a human donor with chronic lymphocytic leukemia. This chain connects TRBV19 to TRBJ1-1; tentative D call: TRBD1 (5 bases). The sample here was PBMCs, taken after 12 months of ibrutinib treatment. The CDR3 region is CASSRGSLGNTEAFF. The CDR3 DNA follows: TGTGCCAGTAGTCGGGGCAGTTTAGGGAACACTGAAGCTTTCTTT.